The subject of this entry is one T cell receptor (beta chain). Its antigen remains unknown. From germline, CDR1 is MNHEY and CDR2 SVGAGI. This CDR3 has 16 residues. The trim removed 5 bases at V and 0 bases at J, leaving 7 bases unmatched. These data belong to a study of blood T cells in healthy people across ages. Overall study results and limits: More naive CD4+ cells and higher diversity marked long-lived donors relative to aged donors.

The second PCR ran about 6 to 12 cycles with a sample-barcoded 5' primer and J-beta primers. Every cDNA was tagged by a template-switch adaptor with 12 random nucleotides. Sequencing of every sample gave 2.5 million or more CDR3-containing paired-end reads. MiXCR, run by TCRdb on the 5' RACE reads, gives a single entry per CDR3 protein. The repertoire holds 1.8 million or so distinct CDR3 sequences, with approximately 39% as singletons. The chain employs TRBV6-5 and TRBJ2-3, with 8 positions matching TRBD1. Source material: blood. The clonotype originates from a human donor in good health. The CDR3 coding sequence is TGTGCCAGCAGTACCTGGCGGGACAGGAGCACAGATACGCAGTATTTT. Its translation is CASSTWRDRSTDTQYF.